The 19 T cell receptor beta chains in this list originate from one sample, sequenced in a study of blood T cells in healthy people across ages. Through a sample-barcoded 5' primer and a J-beta primer mix, a second PCR was run for about 6 to 12 cycles. TCRdb fed the 5' RACE reads into MiXCR, producing one record per CDR3 protein. Among about 800,000 distinct CDR3 sequences listed, less than 60% were seen once. The sample consisted of blood. The receptors shown here come from an elderly man in good health.

A word on this clonotype: One end of the junction does not line up with germline, which may come from a read error. The CDR3 DNA is TGCGGTGCCCGAGGGGGTGGGGATGTCTACACCTTC. Amino acids: CGARGGGDVYTF. This chain connects TRBV20-1 to TRBJ1-2, with TRBD1 as a possible D gene (6 bases). Germline-derived CDR1 and CDR2 are DFQATT and SNEGSKA (reference sequence). The CDR3 is 12 amino acids.

The genes are TRBV20-1 and TRBJ2-7; D call uncertain. V was cut by 1 base and J by 6 bases, with 13 bases left in between. Per germline, CDR1 DFQATT and CDR2 SNEGSKA (reference sequence). The CDR3 length is 13 residues. The CDR3 DNA sequence: TGCAGTGCTAGAGCAGCCTCGAGAGGCGAGCAGTACTTC. It specifies CSARAASRGEQYF.

The chain has TRBV11-2 and TRBJ2-5, with D maybe TRBD2 (6 bases). The CDR3 runs to 15 residues. V lost 1 base and J 4 bases, leaving 13 bases between the germline ends. Germline V gene lookup returns CDR1 SGHAT and CDR2 FQNNGV. The CDR3 nucleotides are TGTGCCAGCAGCTTAGTTCTAGCGAGCCCAGAGACCCAGTACTTC. Translated: CASSLVLASPETQYF.

This clonotype was picked up a small number of times. This clone may be a read error of a much larger clone one base away. The rearrangement links TRBV27 to TRBJ2-7, with 7 bases identical to TRBD2. The CDR3 spans 16 residues. The germline V gene has CDR1 MNHEY and CDR2 SMNVEV (reference sequence). CDR3 nucleotide sequence: TGTGCCAGCAGTAAGAACCGGGACTACCTAGCCTACGGGCAGTACTTC. Residues: CASSKNRDYLAYGQYF.

The chain recombines TRBV5-1 with TRBJ1-2; maybe TRBD1 (5 bases). Germline-derived CDR1 and CDR2 are SGHRS and YFSETQ. Trimming removed 0 bases from V and 4 bases from J, with 13 bases in between. CDR3 size: 15 residues. This CDR3 reads CASSLVAAGTYGYTF. CDR3 sequence (DNA): TGCGCCAGCAGCTTGGTAGCGGCAGGGACCTATGGCTACACCTTC. The whole variable domain, filled in from reference TRBV5-1 and TRBJ1-2, reads KAGVTQTPRYLIKTRGQQVTLSCSPISGHRSVSWYQQTPGQGLQFLFEYFSETQRNKGNFPGRFSGRQFSNSRSEMNVSTLELGDSALYLCASSLVAAGTYGYTFGSGTRLTVV.

This chain links TRBV4-1 with TRBJ2-7, with 7 nucleotides matching TRBD2. The CDR3 extends over 15 amino acids. Per the germline V gene, CDR1 is MGHRA and CDR2 is YSYEKL. The trim removed 4 bases at V and 3 bases at J, leaving 9 bases unmatched. The CDR3 DNA reads as TGCGCCAGCAGCCTAGCAGCGGGGCTAATCTACGAGCAGTACTTC. Translating gives CASSLAAGLIYEQYF.

V gene TRBV5-5 combines with J gene TRBJ2-3, with D possibly being TRBD2 (5 bases). Deletions cut 4 bases from V and 0 bases from J, with 24 bases between. Germline CDR1 is SGHKS and CDR2 is YYEKEE (reference sequence). The CDR3 runs to 19 residues. This CDR3 is CASSLATSGFLSSTDTQYF. CDR3 coding DNA: TGTGCCAGCAGCCTGGCGACGTCGGGATTCTTGTCTAGCACAGATACGCAGTATTTT.

On this clonotype itself: This clone may be a read error of a much larger clone one base away. The rearrangement uses TRBV7-2 and TRBJ2-7; D is uncertain. Germline V CDR1 and CDR2: SGHTA, FQGNSA. The CDR3 length is 13 residues. CDR3 in DNA: TGTGCCAGCAGCTTAAAATCGCCCTACGGGCAGTACTTC. Protein: CASSLKSPYGQYF.

This chain uses TRBV27 with TRBJ2-7; TRBD2 agrees at 15 bases. The junction had 6 bases not matched to a gene; V was cut back by 7 bases and J by 2 bases. This CDR3 region has 16 residues. CDR1 and CDR2 from the germline V gene are MNHEY and SMNVEV (reference sequence). The CDR3 is CASTPGLAGGPYEQYF. CDR3 coding DNA: TGTGCCAGCACCCCGGGACTAGCGGGAGGCCCCTACGAGCAGTACTTC.

The rearrangement links TRBV2 to TRBJ2-2, with D maybe TRBD1 (5 bases). Looked up from germline, CDR1 is SNHLY and CDR2 is FYNNEI. Trimming took off 11 bases at V and 0 bases at J, with 13 bases between the two ends. The CDR3 runs to 14 residues. Here the CDR3 reads CAGTPGTNTGELFF. The CDR3 DNA sequence: TGTGCCGGCACCCCAGGGACGAACACCGGGGAGCTGTTTTTT.

This clonotype was seen a few times. This chain joins TRBV2 and TRBJ2-7; maybe TRBD1 (6 bases). The CDR3 runs 16 residues. V lost 3 bases and J lost 1, with 16 bases in between. The germline V gene has CDR1 SNHLY and CDR2 FYNNEI. CDR3 protein: CASSDVGGGKSYEQYF. CDR3 DNA: TGTGCCAGCAGTGATGTTGGTGGGGGCAAATCCTACGAGCAGTACTTC. Full variable domain (rest looked up from reference TRBV2 and TRBJ2-7): EPEVTQTPSHQVTQMGQEVILRCVPISNHLYFYWYRQILGQKVEFLVSFYNNEISEKSEIFDDQFSVERPDGSNFTLKIRSTKLEDSAMYFCASSDVGGGKSYEQYFGPGTRLTVT.

The chain uses TRBV14 and TRBJ1-2; 9 bases agree with TRBD1. J gave up 6 bases and V 1 base, and 6 bases lay outside the gene matches. CDR1 and CDR2 from the germline V gene are SGHDN and FVKESK. The CDR3 extends over 15 amino acids. Here the CDR3 DNA reads TGTGCCAGCAGCCAAGCGAACAGGGGGCCCGATGGCTACACCTTC. Translated: CASSQANRGPDGYTF. The full variable domain, rest sourced from reference TRBV14 and TRBJ1-2, is EAGVTQFPSHSVIEKGQTVTLRCDPISGHDNLYWYRRVMGKEIKFLLHFVKESKQDESGMPNNRFLAERTGGTYSTLKVQPAELEDSGVYFCASSQANRGPDGYTFGSGTRLTVV.

This clonotype turned up a few times. This chain uses TRBV6-1 with TRBJ2-5; TRBD2 aligns across 8 bases. The CDR3 loop spans 14 amino acids. Germline V lookup: CDR1 MNHNS, CDR2 SASEGT. V lost 9 bases to trimming and J lost 2 bases; unmatched junction nucleotides: 8. The CDR3 reads CASLSIAGQETQYF. The CDR3 DNA is TGTGCCAGTCTAAGCATAGCGGGGCAAGAGACCCAGTACTTC.

Note on this clonotype: A read error may account for a junction end that differs from germline. The chain is built from TRBV9 and TRBJ2-7, with TRBD1 identical over 8 bases. The CDR3 has 15 amino acids. Germline V gives CDR1 SGDLS, CDR2 YYNGEE. This chain's CDR3 is CAGSLKVDRGHEQYF. The CDR3 DNA reads TGTGCCGGCAGCCTAAAAGTAGACAGGGGTCACGAGCAGTACTTC.

This clonotype turned up a few times. This chain links TRBV5-1 with TRBJ2-7; no clear D. The CDR3 spans 14 residues. V shed 4 bases and J shed 3 bases, with 14 bases lying between them. Germline-derived CDR1 and CDR2 are SGHRS and YFSETQ. The CDR3, as DNA: TGCGCCAGCAGCCTGGACGGTCAGAACTACGAGCAGTACTTC. It encodes CASSLDGQNYEQYF.

This clonotype came up many times. This chain joins TRBV20-1 and TRBJ1-5; TRBD1 matches 10 bases. The germline CDR1 and CDR2 sequences are DFQATT and SNEGSKA (reference sequence). The junction had 3 bases not matched to a gene; V was cut back by 5 bases and J by 8 bases. The CDR3 runs 12 residues. The CDR3 DNA follows: TGCAGTGCTGGGGGACAGGGGAAGCCCCAGCATTTT. It specifies CSAGGQGKPQHF.

This clonotype has just a few counts. The rearrangement joins TRBV3-1 to TRBJ2-1; 8 bases map to TRBD2. V lost 5 bases, J lost 5 bases, and 11 bases stayed unmatched. CDR1 and CDR2 from the germline V gene are LGHDT and YNNKEL (reference sequence). The CDR3 totals 16 residues. DNA for the CDR3: TGTGCCAGCAGCTTCGCCGGGACTAGGTTGAACAATGAGCAGTTCTTC. Translated: CASSFAGTRLNNEQFF.

This clonotype came up a few times. The rearrangement joins TRBV4-3 to TRBJ2-1, with D uncertain. The CDR3 is made up of 16 amino acids. V lost 0 bases and J lost 0, with 9 bases in between. The germline CDR1 and CDR2 sequences are LGHNA and YSLEER. CDR3 amino acids: CASSQEYRSSYNEQFF. CDR3 nucleotides: TGCGCCAGCAGCCAAGAGTACCGTAGCTCCTACAATGAGCAGTTCTTC.

This clonotype appeared a few times. The rearrangement joins TRBV7-6 to TRBJ2-6; D not certain. The CDR3 has 16 amino acids. V gave up 5 bases and J gave up 2 bases, with 13 bases separating them. Germline V CDR1 and CDR2: SGHVS, FNYEAQ. CDR3: CASSPQPGAGANVLTF. DNA for the CDR3: TGTGCCAGCAGCCCCCAGCCGGGCGCTGGGGCCAACGTCCTGACTTTC.